This T cell receptor beta chain was captured in a study of vaccination and CD4 T cells after COVID-19. Across the study: Post-COVID samples were collected a median roughly 92 days following diagnosis, spanning 35 to 161. Whole-study results and caveats: Spike mono-reactivity was evident in 304 of the 307 vaccine-specific clones derived from convalescent patients.

Oncomine TCR Beta short-read sequencing was applied to DNA from cultured CD4+ T cells. After culture, CD4+ T cells served as the source for genomic DNA extraction. TCRdb analysed the PCR reads with MiXCR anew, one entry per CDR3 protein. Among some 9,900 distinct CDR3 sequences listed, around a third were seen once. To note about this clonotype: The target antigen is unknown.

From germline, CDR1 is SGHTA and CDR2 FQGNSA. V was trimmed by 3 bases and J by 4 bases, leaving 15 bases between them. CDR3 length equals 15 residues. As for treatment: roughly 10-day PBMC culture with coronavirus spike peptide pools or control peptides (ViraFEST assay). The starting material was CD4+ T cells from blood, cultured in vitro, obtained after SARS-CoV-2 vaccination. This chain links TRBV7-2 with TRBJ1-2, with a possible D match to TRBD1 (5 bases). This receptor was identified in a human donor who had recovered from COVID-19. The CDR3, as DNA: TGTGCCAGCAGCTTGCTGGCAGGGTCTAGCTATGGCTACACCTTC. Its translation is CASSLLAGSSYGYTF. The full variable domain, in which reference TRBV7-2 and TRBJ1-2 provide the parts outside the CDR3, is GAGVSQSPSNKVTEKGKDVELRCDPISGHTALYWYRQSLGQGLEFLIYFQGNSAPDKSGLPSDRFSAERTGGSVSTLTIQRTQQEDSAVYLCASSLLAGSSYGYTFGSGTRLTVV.